Given below is one TCR beta chain in context. The antigen remains unidentified. These data come from a study of post-analysis software for immune sequencing data. At the level of the study: Both relapsing-remitting and secondary progressive multiple sclerosis featured among the disease courses, as did progressive-relapsing multiple sclerosis. Study-wide findings and caveats: Included in a set of roughly 5 TRBV segments more frequent in patients than controls were TRBV5-6, TRBV5-1 and TRBV20-1. Significantly lower normalized Chao1 diversity was seen in multiple sclerosis patients than in controls.

Sequencing libraries made from TCR beta cDNA carried unique molecular identifiers. TCRdb called the PCR reads again in MiXCR, with one record for every CDR3 protein. The top ten clones hold 4.9% of a sample with around 770,000 distinct CDR3 sequences, roughly 50% of them seen once. This CDR3 spans 18 amino acids. V dropped 3 bases and J dropped 3 bases, with 24 bases sitting between them. Germline V gene lookup returns CDR1 DFQATT and CDR2 SNEGSKA (reference sequence). The specimen sequenced was blood. The chain uses TRBV20-1 and TRBJ2-1; D might be TRBD1 or TRBD2, each matching 5 bases. The TCR was taken from a girl aged 10 to 17 with multiple sclerosis. DNA for the CDR3: TGCAGTGCTAGCGGCTTCCAGGGACGAGGAGGTCTCTACAATGAGCAGTTCTTC. This sequence encodes CSASGFQGRGGLYNEQFF.